The 9 T cell receptor beta chains in this list originate from one sample, sequenced in a study of blood T cell repertoires in COVID-19 (TCRdb year 2020). Receptor amplification or capture employed the immunoSEQ multiplex PCR assay. The clones in this table, taken by TCRdb from immuneACCESS, are in-frame only. Not every clone is retained; where verified, under half of the shortfall comes from an unresolved V gene, and the cause of the rest is unknown. This sample is represented by about 200,000 clones; approximately 81% of them were singletons. Of the sample, around 4.9% falls within the top ten clones. Sequenced: peripheral blood. The receptors originated from a woman of 80 years or more with acute or convalescent COVID-19.

The chain has TRBV24-1 and TRBJ2-1; 8 nucleotides agree with TRBD1. There are 16 residues in the CDR3. Unmatched junction bases numbered 11, after V lost 8 bases and J lost 3 bases. Germline lookup yields CDR1 KGHDR and CDR2 SFDVKD. For the CDR3, the DNA is TGTGCCACCATGAGTAAAGGACAGGGTTTCTACAATGAGCAGTTCTTC. This codes for CATMSKGQGFYNEQFF.

The chain is built from TRBV27 and TRBJ2-1; D possibly corresponds to TRBD2 (6 bases). V lost 4 bases and J 7 bases, leaving 17 bases between the germline ends. This CDR3 has 15 amino acids. Germline V gene lookup returns CDR1 MNHEY and CDR2 SMNVEV (reference sequence). The CDR3 DNA is TGTGCCAGCAGTTCACTTCGACTAGGTCGGAATGAGCAGTTCTTC. Amino acid sequence: CASSSLRLGRNEQFF.

This sequence joins TRBV7-2 and TRBJ2-6, with a weak D call TRBD2 (6 bases). CDR3 length: 17 residues. CDR1 and CDR2 from the germline V gene are SGHTA and FQGNSA. Trimming cost V 5 bases and J 2 bases, with 16 bases left between them. Here the CDR3 DNA reads TGTGCCAGCAGCCCAGGCGGGGCTCCGACTGGGGCCAACGTCCTGACTTTC. Translating gives CASSPGGAPTGANVLTF.

This clone showed up just once. The chain links TRBV5-1 to TRBJ1-2, with TRBD1 as a possible D gene (5 bases). This CDR3 is 15 amino acids long. Germline CDR1 is SGHRS and CDR2 is YFSETQ. Trimming cost V 1 base and J 4 bases, with 14 bases left between them. CDR3 sequence reads: CASSLRGTVSYGYTF. As DNA, the CDR3 is TGCGCCAGCAGCTTGAGGGGTACAGTAAGCTATGGCTACACCTTC.

The chain is built from TRBV11-1 and TRBJ2-7, with TRBD2 matching over 9 bases. CDR1 and CDR2 (germline): SGHAT, FQDESV (reference sequence). With V trimmed by 1 base and J by 7 bases, 2 bases remained unmatched. This CDR3 spans 13 amino acids. The CDR3 coding sequence is TGTGCCAGCAGCTTAGGGCTAGCGGGGGAGCAGTACTTC. Its translation is CASSLGLAGEQYF.

The V gene is TRBV5-1, the J gene TRBJ1-1, with TRBD1 matching 8 bases. The CDR3 contains 16 residues. Germline lookup yields CDR1 SGHRS and CDR2 YFSETQ. V gave up 4 bases and J gave up 8 bases; unmatched junction bases: 16. CDR3 in DNA: TGCGCCAGCAGCCCGCGATATACAGGGGGAGAGCGGGAAGCTTTCTTT. Its protein product is CASSPRYTGGEREAFF. Supplemented by reference TRBV5-1 and TRBJ1-1, the full variable domain reads KAGVTQTPRYLIKTRGQQVTLSCSPISGHRSVSWYQQTPGQGLQFLFEYFSETQRNKGNFPGRFSGRQFSNSRSEMNVSTLELGDSALYLCASSPRYTGGEREAFFGQGTRLTVV.

The J gene is TRBJ2-7, the V gene TRBV20-1, with 8 bases lining up with TRBD1. The germline gives CDR1 DFQATT, CDR2 SNEGSKA (reference sequence). This CDR3 has 14 amino acids. The V gene end was trimmed by 3 bases and the J gene end by 4 bases; junction bases not matched to a gene: 8. The CDR3 bases are TGCAGTGCTAGTCCGACAGGGGTAGGGTACGAGCAGTACTTC. It codes for CSASPTGVGYEQYF.

This chain connects TRBV2 to TRBJ1-1; possible D gene TRBD1, 5 bases. The germline gives CDR1 SNHLY, CDR2 FYNNEI. V shed 7 bases and J shed 4 bases, with 10 bases lying between them. The CDR3 contains 12 residues. CDR3 sequence reads: CASTAGFTEAFF. The CDR3 nucleotides are TGTGCCAGCACCGCAGGGTTCACTGAAGCTTTCTTT.

The V call is TRBV5-1, the J call TRBJ2-1; TRBD2 matches at 13 bases. This CDR3 spans 20 amino acids. The germline V gene has CDR1 SGHRS and CDR2 YFSETQ. V trimming: 0 bases; J trimming: 0 bases; junction bases outside the gene matches: 9. The CDR3, as DNA: TGCGCCAGCAGCTTGGTAAGAACTAGCGGGAGGGGATACTCCTACAATGAGCAGTTCTTC. Its protein is CASSLVRTSGRGYSYNEQFF.